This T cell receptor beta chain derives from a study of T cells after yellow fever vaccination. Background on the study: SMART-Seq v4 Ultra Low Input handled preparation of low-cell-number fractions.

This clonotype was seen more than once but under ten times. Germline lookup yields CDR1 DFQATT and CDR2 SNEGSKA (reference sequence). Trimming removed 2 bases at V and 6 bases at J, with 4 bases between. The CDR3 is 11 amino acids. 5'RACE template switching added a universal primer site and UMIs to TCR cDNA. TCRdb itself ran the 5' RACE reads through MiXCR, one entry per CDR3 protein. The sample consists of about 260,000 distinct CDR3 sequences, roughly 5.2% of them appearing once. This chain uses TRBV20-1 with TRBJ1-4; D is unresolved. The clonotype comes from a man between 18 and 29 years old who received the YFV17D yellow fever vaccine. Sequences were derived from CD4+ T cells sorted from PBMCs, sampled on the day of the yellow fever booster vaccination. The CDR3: CSARHYEKLFF. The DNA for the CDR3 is TGCAGTGCTAGACACTATGAAAAACTGTTTTTT.